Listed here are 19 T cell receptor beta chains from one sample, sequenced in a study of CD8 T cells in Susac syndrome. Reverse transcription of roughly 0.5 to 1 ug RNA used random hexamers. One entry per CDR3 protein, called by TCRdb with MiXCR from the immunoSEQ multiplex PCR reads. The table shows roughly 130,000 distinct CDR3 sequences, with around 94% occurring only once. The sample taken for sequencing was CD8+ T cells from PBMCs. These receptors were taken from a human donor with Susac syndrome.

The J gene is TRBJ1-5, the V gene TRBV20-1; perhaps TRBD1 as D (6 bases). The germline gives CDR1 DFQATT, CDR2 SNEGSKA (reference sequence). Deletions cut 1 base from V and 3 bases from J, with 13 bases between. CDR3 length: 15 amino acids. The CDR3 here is CSARAAVGANQPQHF. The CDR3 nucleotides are TGCAGTGCTAGAGCTGCTGTGGGGGCCAATCAGCCCCAGCATTTT.

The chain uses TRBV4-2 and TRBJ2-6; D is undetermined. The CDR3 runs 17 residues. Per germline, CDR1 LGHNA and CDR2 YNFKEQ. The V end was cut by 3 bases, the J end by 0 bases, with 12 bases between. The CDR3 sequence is CASSQETSLSGANVLTF. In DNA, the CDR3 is TGTGCCAGCAGCCAGGAGACCTCCCTCTCTGGGGCCAACGTCCTGACTTTC.

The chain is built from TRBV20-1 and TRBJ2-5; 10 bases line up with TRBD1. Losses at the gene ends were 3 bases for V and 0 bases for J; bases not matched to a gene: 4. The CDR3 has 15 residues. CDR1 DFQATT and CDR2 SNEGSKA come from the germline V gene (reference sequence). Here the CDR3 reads CSASGTGEYQETQYF. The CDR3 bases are TGCAGTGCTAGCGGGACAGGGGAATACCAAGAGACCCAGTACTTC.

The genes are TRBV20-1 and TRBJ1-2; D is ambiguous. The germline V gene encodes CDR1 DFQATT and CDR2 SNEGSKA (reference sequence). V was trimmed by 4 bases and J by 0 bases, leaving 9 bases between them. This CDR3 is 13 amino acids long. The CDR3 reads CSATPATNYGYTF. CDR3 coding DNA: TGCAGTGCTACCCCTGCAACTAACTATGGCTACACCTTC.

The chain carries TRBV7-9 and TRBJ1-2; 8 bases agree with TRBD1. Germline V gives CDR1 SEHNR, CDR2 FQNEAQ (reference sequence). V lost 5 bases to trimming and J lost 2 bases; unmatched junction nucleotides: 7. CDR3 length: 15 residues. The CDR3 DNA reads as TGTGCCAGCAGCCAGCCTACAGGGGGGAACTATGGCTACACCTTC. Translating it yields CASSQPTGGNYGYTF.

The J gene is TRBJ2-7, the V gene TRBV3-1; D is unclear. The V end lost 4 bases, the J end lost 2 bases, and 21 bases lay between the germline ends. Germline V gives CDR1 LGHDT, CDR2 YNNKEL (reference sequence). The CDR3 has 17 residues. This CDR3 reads CASSLGARRKDTYEQYF. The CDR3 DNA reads TGTGCCAGCAGCCTAGGAGCCAGGAGAAAAGATACCTACGAGCAGTACTTC.

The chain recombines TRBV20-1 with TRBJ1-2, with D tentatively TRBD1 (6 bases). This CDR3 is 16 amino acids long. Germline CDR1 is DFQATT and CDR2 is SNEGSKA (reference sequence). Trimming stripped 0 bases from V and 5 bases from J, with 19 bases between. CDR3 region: CSARDGGGQRIYGYTF. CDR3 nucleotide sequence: TGCAGTGCTAGAGATGGAGGCGGACAGAGGATATATGGCTACACCTTC.

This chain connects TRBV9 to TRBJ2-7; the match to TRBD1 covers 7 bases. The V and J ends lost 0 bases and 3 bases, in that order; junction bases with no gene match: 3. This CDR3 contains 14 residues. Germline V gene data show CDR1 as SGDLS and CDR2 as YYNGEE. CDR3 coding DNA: TGTGCCAGCAGCGTAGGCAGGGGGAGCTACGAGCAGTACTTC. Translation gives CASSVGRGSYEQYF.

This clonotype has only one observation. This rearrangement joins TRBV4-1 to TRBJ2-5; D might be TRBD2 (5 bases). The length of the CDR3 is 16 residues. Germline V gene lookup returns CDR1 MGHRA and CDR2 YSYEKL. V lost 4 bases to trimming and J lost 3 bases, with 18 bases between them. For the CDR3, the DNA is TGCGCCAGCAGCCGTAGCCGGGAAACGGGCAAAGAGACCCAGTACTTC. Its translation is CASSRSRETGKETQYF.

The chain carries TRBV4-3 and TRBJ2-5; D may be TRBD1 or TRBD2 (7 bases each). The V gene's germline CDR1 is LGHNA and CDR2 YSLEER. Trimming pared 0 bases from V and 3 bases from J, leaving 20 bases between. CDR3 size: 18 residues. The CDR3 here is CASSQERSGGGRKETQYF. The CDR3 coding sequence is TGCGCCAGCAGCCAAGAGCGATCAGGGGGGGGTCGTAAAGAGACCCAGTACTTC.

The CDR3 is CASTPSSGEANQPQHF. The CDR3 nucleotides read TGTGCCAGCACCCCCTCGTCAGGAGAAGCCAATCAGCCCCAGCATTTT. The V gene is TRBV27, the J gene TRBJ1-5; D not resolved. Germline loops: CDR1 MNHEY, CDR2 SMNVEV (reference sequence). V was pared by 7 bases and J by 3 bases, with 19 bases between. The CDR3 is 16 residues long.

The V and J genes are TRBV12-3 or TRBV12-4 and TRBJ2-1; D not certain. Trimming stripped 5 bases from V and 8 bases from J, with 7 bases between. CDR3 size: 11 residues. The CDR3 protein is CASSPAHEQFF. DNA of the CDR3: TGTGCCAGCAGTCCGGCGCATGAGCAGTTCTTC.

In DNA form, the CDR3 reads TGTGCCAGCAGTTCCACAAACCAAGAGACCCAGTACTTC. Protein sequence: CASSSTNQETQYF. The V and J genes are TRBV6-5 and TRBJ2-5, with D unclear. The CDR3 totals 13 residues. Per the germline V gene, CDR1 is MNHEY and CDR2 is SVGAGI. Deletions cut 4 bases from V and 0 bases from J, with 6 bases between.

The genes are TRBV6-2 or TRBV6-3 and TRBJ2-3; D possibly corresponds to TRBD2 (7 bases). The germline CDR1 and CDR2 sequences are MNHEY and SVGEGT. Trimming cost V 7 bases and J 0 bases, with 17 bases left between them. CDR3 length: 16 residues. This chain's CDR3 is CASTPPGEGSTDTQYF. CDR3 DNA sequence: TGTGCCAGCACCCCCCCAGGGGAGGGTAGCACAGATACGCAGTATTTT.

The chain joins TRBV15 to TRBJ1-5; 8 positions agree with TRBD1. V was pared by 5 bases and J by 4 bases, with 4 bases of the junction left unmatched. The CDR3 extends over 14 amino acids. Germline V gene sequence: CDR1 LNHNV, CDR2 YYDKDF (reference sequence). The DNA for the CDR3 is TGTGCCACCAGCGACCGGACAGGGAATCAGCCCCAGCATTTT. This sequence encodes CATSDRTGNQPQHF.

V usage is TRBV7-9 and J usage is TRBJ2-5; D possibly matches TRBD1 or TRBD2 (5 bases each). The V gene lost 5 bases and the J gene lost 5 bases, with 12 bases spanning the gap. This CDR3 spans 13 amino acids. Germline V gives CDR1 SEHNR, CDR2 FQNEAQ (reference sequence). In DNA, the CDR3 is TGTGCCAGCAGCCCCGAGGGGCGGGAGACCCAGTACTTC. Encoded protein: CASSPEGRETQYF. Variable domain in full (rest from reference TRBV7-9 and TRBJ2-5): DTGVSQNPRHKITKRGQNVTFRCDPISEHNRLYWYRQTLGQGPEFLTYFQNEAQLEKSRLLSDRFSAERPKGSFSTLEIQRTEQGDSAMYLCASSPEGRETQYFGPGTRLLVL.

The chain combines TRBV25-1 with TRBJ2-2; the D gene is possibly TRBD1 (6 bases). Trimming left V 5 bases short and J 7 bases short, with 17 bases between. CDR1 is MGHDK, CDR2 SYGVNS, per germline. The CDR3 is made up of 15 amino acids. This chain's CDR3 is CASSPPTGGSGELFF. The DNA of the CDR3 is TGTGCCAGCAGTCCTCCGACAGGCGGAAGCGGGGAGCTGTTTTTT.

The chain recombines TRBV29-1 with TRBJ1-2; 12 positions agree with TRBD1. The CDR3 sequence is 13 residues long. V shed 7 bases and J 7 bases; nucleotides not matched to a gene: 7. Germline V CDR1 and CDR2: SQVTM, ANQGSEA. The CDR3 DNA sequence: TGCAGCGCCAGGGGACAGGGGGCGCCTGGCTACACCTTC. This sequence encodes CSARGQGAPGYTF.

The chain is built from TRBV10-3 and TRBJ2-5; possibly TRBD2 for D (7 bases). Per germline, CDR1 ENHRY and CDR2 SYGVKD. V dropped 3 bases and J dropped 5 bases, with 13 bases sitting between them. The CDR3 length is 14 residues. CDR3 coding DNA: TGTGCCATCAGTGAACCGGGGGGCCAGGAGACCCAGTACTTC. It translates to CAISEPGGQETQYF.